This is a list of T cell receptor beta chains from one sample in a study of T cell responses to AZD1222 COVID-19 vaccine. Sequencing was performed with immunoSEQ multiplex PCR; in TCRdb, only in-frame clones are kept and a portion is missing. The sample yields 65,000 to 100,000 clones, more than 70% seen once. The starting material was peripheral blood, obtained on day 0 of AZD1222 vaccination. All receptors derive from an adult in good health. CDR3s include the opening cysteine and the closing phenylalanine or tryptophan. The D gene is left open where the match is weak. Expanded clones get a size class; other rows say once, few or many, or leave the size out.

>TRBJ1-2|.|TRBV5-6|.
CASSLGGFYGYTF
TGTGCCAGCAGCTTGGGGGGGTTCTATGGCTACACCTTC
>TRBJ2-2|TRBD2|TRBV5-1|.
CASTGGTTTYTGELFF
TGCGCCAGCACCGGGGGGACGACTACTTACACCGGGGAGCTGTTTTTT
>TRBJ1-2|.|TRBV6-1|.
CASSEYGSLYGYTF
TGTGCCAGCAGTGAATATGGCAGCTTATATGGCTACACCTTC
>TRBJ1-1|.|TRBV10-3|.
CATPGHSTEAFF
TGTGCCACCCCGGGACACAGCACTGAAGCTTTCTTT
>TRBJ1-6|TRBD1|TRBV30|.
CAWLGQDNSPLHF
TGTGCCTGGTTAGGACAGGATAATTCACCCCTCCACTTT
>TRBJ1-6|.|TRBV5-1|.
CASSPSGREDSPLHF
TGCGCCAGCAGCCCGTCCGGGAGGGAGGATTCACCCCTCCACTTT
>TRBJ2-2|TRBD1|TRBV10-1|.
CASSELGQATGELFF
TGCGCCAGCAGTGAACTAGGACAGGCCACCGGGGAGCTGTTTTTT
>TRBJ2-7|.|TRBV7-9|once
CASSLQGLSSEQYF
TGTGCCAGCAGCTTACAGGGTCTGTCCTCCGAGCAGTACTTC
>TRBJ2-3|.|TRBV18|.
CASSPPRSEADTQYF
TGTGCCAGCTCACCCCCTCGATCCGAGGCAGATACGCAGTATTTT
>TRBJ1-4|TRBD1|TRBV5-1|.
CASSVAGTGDEKLFF
TGCGCCAGCAGCGTGGCCGGGACAGGGGATGAAAAACTGTTTTTT
>TRBJ1-6|.|TRBV30|.
CAWSVGTQGGSPLHF
TGTGCCTGGAGTGTCGGGACACAGGGTGGGTCACCCCTCCACTTT
>TRBJ2-7|.|TRBV6-2/TRBV6-3|many
CASSTLGGGSRYEQYF
TGTGCCAGCAGTACTTTAGGGGGCGGGAGTCGCTACGAGCAGTACTTC
>TRBJ1-3|.|TRBV3-1/TRBV3-2|once
CASSQGLAGNTIYF
TGTGCCAGCAGCCAGGGGCTAGCTGGAAACACCATATATTTT
>TRBJ2-3|TRBD1|TRBV30|.
CAWSGKGTGADTQYF
TGTGCCTGGAGTGGAAAGGGGACAGGGGCAGATACGCAGTATTTT
>TRBJ1-4|.|TRBV18|.
CASSQYSGEKLFF
TGTGCCAGCTCACAATACTCAGGAGAAAAACTGTTTTTT
>TRBJ1-3|.|TRBV30|.
CAWTNGGGGNTIYF
TGTGCCTGGACCAATGGTGGGGGTGGAAACACCATATATTTT
>TRBJ2-3|TRBD2|TRBV5-4|.
CASFSGGDITDTQYF
TGTGCCAGCTTTAGCGGGGGGGATATCACAGATACGCAGTATTTT
>TRBJ1-1|.|TRBV5-4|.
CASSEDSRFGTEAFF
TGTGCCAGCAGCGAGGACAGCCGGTTTGGAACTGAAGCTTTCTTT
>TRBJ1-4|.|TRBV18|.
CASSPRKGGSEKLFF
TGTGCCAGCTCACCACGAAAGGGGGGGAGTGAAAAACTGTTTTTT
>TRBJ2-7|TRBD1|TRBV12-5|.
CASQQGGTYEQYF
TGTGCTAGTCAACAGGGGGGAACCTACGAGCAGTACTTC
>TRBJ2-1|TRBD2|TRBV5-1|.
CASSLTGGEQFF
TGCGCCAGCAGCTTGACGGGAGGAGAGCAGTTCTTC
>TRBJ1-5|TRBD1|TRBV6-5|.
CASRPQQGAVQPQHF
TGTGCCAGCAGACCCCAGCAGGGGGCGGTTCAGCCCCAGCATTTT
>TRBJ2-7|TRBD1|TRBV7-8|once
CASSGPDRNEQYF
TGTGCCAGCAGCGGACCGGACAGGAACGAGCAGTACTTC
>TRBJ2-5|TRBD2|TRBV24-1|once
CATSDPGLAGTETQYF
TGTGCCACCAGTGACCCCGGACTAGCGGGTACAGAGACCCAGTACTTC
>TRBJ1-1|.|TRBV14|few
CASSPRLGGMNTEAFF
TGTGCCAGCTCTCCCCGTCTCGGAGGCATGAACACTGAAGCTTTCTTT
>TRBJ1-5|.|TRBV18|.
CASSQGGQPQHF
TGTGCCAGCTCACAGGGCGGACAGCCCCAGCATTTT
>TRBJ1-6|TRBD1|TRBV9|.
CASSAPGQGSNSPLHF
TGTGCCAGCAGCGCGCCAGGACAGGGTTCAAATTCACCCCTCCACTTT
>TRBJ1-6|.|TRBV6-4|.
CASSDFKNSPLHF
TGTGCCAGCAGTGACTTCAAGAATTCACCCCTCCACTTT
>TRBJ2-7|.|TRBV6-2/TRBV6-3|once
CASSWDIGYEQYF
TGTGCCAGCAGTTGGGATATTGGGTACGAGCAGTACTTC